The 4 T cell receptor beta chains in this list originate from one sample, sequenced in a study of T-cell memory formation after mild COVID-19. TCRdb independently ran MiXCR on the 5' RACE reads; one entry per CDR3 protein. The table has about 600,000 distinct CDR3 sequences, about 22% seen once. The sequenced material came from PBMCs or a T cell subset sorted from them (not recorded which). These TCRs come from an adult woman who had mild COVID-19 (a few samples of this study predate the infection). Cell type and time point are not known.

CDR3: CASTLTSGSYEQYF. The CDR3 nucleotides are TGTGCCAGCACCCTGACTAGCGGGTCCTACGAGCAGTACTTC. The chain uses TRBV7-2 and TRBJ2-7; 10 bases match TRBD2. Germline V gene data show CDR1 as SGHTA and CDR2 as FQGNSA. V trimming: 7 bases; J trimming: 1 base; junction bases outside the gene matches: 4. The CDR3 consists of 14 residues. Full variable domain (missing parts from reference TRBV7-2 and TRBJ2-7): GAGVSQSPSNKVTEKGKDVELRCDPISGHTALYWYRQSLGQGLEFLIYFQGNSAPDKSGLPSDRFSAERTGGSVSTLTIQRTQQEDSAVYLCASTLTSGSYEQYFGPGTRLTVT.

The J gene is TRBJ1-1, the V gene TRBV20-1; no clear D gene. Per germline, CDR1 DFQATT and CDR2 SNEGSKA (reference sequence). This CDR3 contains 10 residues. V shed 1 base and J shed 7 bases, with 4 bases lying between them. CDR3 loop: CSARVYEAFF. The CDR3 DNA sequence: TGCAGTGCTAGAGTCTATGAAGCTTTCTTT.

This clonotype was seen at least ten times. V usage is TRBV15 and J usage is TRBJ1-1, with TRBD1 as a possible D gene (6 bases). This CDR3 spans 20 amino acids. The V end lost 0 bases, the J end lost 2 bases, and 25 bases lay between the germline ends. Per germline, CDR1 LNHNV and CDR2 YYDKDF (reference sequence). CDR3 residues: CATSRDTGGPSGGINTEAFF. The CDR3 nucleotides read TGTGCCACCAGCAGAGATACCGGCGGACCTTCGGGGGGCATCAACACTGAAGCTTTCTTT.

This clonotype appeared many times. The rearrangement uses TRBV29-1 and TRBJ1-1; D might be TRBD1 (5 bases). The V and J ends lost 2 bases and 10 bases respectively, with 20 bases between them. CDR1 and CDR2 from the germline V gene are SQVTM and ANQGSEA. The CDR3 runs to 14 residues. In nucleotides, the CDR3 is TGCAGCGTTGAACGGCTTACGGCAGGGCAAGGAGCTTTCTTT. Amino acids: CSVERLTAGQGAFF.